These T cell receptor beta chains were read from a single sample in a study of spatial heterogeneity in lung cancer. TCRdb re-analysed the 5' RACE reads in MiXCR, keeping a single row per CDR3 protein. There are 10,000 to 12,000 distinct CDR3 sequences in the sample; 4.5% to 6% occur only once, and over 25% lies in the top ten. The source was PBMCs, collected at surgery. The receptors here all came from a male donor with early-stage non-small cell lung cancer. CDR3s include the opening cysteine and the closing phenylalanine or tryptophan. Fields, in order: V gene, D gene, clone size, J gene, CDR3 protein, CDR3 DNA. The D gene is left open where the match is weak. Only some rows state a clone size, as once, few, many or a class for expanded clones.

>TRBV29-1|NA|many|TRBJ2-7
CSVEGYLGREQYF
TGCAGCGTTGAAGGGTATCTGGGCCGCGAGCAGTACTTC
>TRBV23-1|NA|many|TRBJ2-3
CASTRGGLGDTQYF
TGCGCCAGCACTCGAGGGGGGCTTGGAGATACGCAGTATTTT
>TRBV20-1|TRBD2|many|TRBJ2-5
CSALTSGRETQYF
TGCAGTGCTTTGACTAGCGGGAGAGAGACCCAGTACTTC
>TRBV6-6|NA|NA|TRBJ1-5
CASSPWNQPQHF
TGTGCCAGCAGCCCGTGGAATCAGCCCCAGCATTTT
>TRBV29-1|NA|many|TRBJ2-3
CSVEVRYTDTQYF
TGCAGCGTTGAAGTCAGATACACAGATACGCAGTATTTT
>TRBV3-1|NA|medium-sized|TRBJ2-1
CASSLDSEQFF
TGTGCCAGCAGCCTAGACAGTGAGCAGTTCTTC
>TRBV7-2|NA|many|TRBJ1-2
CASSPPLHRLSGYTF
TGTGCCAGCAGCCCCCCTCTGCACCGGCTTTCTGGCTACACCTTC
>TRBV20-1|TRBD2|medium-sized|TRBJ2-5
CSAQPSGTEETQYF
TGCAGTGCCCAACCTAGCGGGACCGAGGAGACCCAGTACTTC
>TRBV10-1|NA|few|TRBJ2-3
CASARGGQARDTQYF
TGCGCCAGCGCTCGAGGGGGGCAGGCCCGAGATACGCAGTATTTT
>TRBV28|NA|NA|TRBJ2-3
CASSRTPWWGGTDTQYF
TGTGCCAGCAGTCGGACCCCGTGGTGGGGCGGTACAGATACGCAGTATTTT
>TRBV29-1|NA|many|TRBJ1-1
CSVASAGNTEAFF
TGCAGCGTTGCGTCAGCCGGGAACACTGAAGCTTTCTTT
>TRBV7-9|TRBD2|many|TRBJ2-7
CASSLLAAYEQYF
TGTGCCAGCAGCTTGCTAGCGGCCTACGAGCAGTACTTC
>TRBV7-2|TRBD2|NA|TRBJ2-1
CASAGDRSSYNEQFF
TGTGCCAGCGCGGGGGACCGCAGCTCCTACAATGAGCAGTTCTTC
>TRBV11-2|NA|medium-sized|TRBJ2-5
CASRGLGTVYSEVKTQYF
TGTGCCAGCCGAGGATTAGGGACTGTATACTCAGAAGTGAAGACCCAGTACTTC
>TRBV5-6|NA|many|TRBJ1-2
CASSVRTGLLYTF
TGTGCCAGCAGCGTACGGACTGGACTACTCTACACCTTC
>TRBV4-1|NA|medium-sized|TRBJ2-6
CASSSFAGANVLTF
TGCGCCAGCAGCTCTTTTGCAGGGGCCAACGTCCTGACTTTC
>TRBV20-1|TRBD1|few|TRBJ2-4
CSAARDSLAKNIQYF
TGCAGTGCTGCACGGGACAGTTTAGCCAAAAACATTCAGTACTTC
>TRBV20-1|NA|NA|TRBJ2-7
CSASGLSGHSYEQYF
TGCAGTGCTAGCGGTTTGAGCGGCCACTCCTACGAGCAGTACTTC
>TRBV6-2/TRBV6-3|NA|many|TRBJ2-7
CAILKQGDYEQYF
TGTGCCATCCTAAAACAGGGAGACTACGAGCAGTACTTC
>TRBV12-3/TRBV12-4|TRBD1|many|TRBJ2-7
CASRNTGTGGHEQYF
TGTGCCAGCAGGAATACCGGGACAGGGGGCCACGAGCAGTACTTC
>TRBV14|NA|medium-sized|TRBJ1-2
CASSQNTAAGYTF
TGTGCCAGCAGCCAGAACACGGCCGCCGGCTACACCTTC
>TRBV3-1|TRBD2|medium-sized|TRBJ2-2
CASSQDRSSGLGDTGELFF
TGTGCCAGCAGCCAAGATCGGTCCTCTGGACTAGGGGACACCGGGGAGCTGTTTTTT
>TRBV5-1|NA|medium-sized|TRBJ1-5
CASSLDGRESNQPQHF
TGCGCCAGCAGCTTGGATGGCAGAGAGAGCAATCAGCCCCAGCATTTT
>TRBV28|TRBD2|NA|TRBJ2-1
CASSPSTSGFTNEQFF
TGTGCCAGCAGCCCATCGACTAGCGGGTTTACGAATGAGCAGTTCTTC
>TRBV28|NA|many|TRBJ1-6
CASSLGINSPLHF
TGTGCCAGCAGTTTAGGGATAAATTCACCCCTCCACTTT
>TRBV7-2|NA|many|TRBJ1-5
CASTENSNQPQHF
TGTGCCAGCACGGAAAATAGCAATCAGCCCCAGCATTTT
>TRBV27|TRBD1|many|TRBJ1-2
CASSPGQGLPVGYTF
TGTGCCAGCAGTCCTGGACAGGGGTTGCCGGTTGGCTACACCTTC
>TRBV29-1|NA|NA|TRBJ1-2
CSVSASNYGYTF
TGCAGCGTCTCAGCGTCTAACTATGGCTACACCTTC